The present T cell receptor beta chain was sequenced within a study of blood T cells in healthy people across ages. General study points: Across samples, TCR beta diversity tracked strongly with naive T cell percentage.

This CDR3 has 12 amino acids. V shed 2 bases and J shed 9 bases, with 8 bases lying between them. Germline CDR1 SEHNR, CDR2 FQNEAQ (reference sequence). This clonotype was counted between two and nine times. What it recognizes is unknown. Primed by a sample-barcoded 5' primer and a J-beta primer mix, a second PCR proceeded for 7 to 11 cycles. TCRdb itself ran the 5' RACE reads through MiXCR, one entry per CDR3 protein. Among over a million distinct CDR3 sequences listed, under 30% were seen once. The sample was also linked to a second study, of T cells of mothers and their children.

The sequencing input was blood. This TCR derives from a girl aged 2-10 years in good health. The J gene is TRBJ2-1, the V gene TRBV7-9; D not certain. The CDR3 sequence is CASSLFAFEQFF. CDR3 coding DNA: TGTGCCAGCAGCTTATTCGCGTTTGAGCAGTTCTTC.